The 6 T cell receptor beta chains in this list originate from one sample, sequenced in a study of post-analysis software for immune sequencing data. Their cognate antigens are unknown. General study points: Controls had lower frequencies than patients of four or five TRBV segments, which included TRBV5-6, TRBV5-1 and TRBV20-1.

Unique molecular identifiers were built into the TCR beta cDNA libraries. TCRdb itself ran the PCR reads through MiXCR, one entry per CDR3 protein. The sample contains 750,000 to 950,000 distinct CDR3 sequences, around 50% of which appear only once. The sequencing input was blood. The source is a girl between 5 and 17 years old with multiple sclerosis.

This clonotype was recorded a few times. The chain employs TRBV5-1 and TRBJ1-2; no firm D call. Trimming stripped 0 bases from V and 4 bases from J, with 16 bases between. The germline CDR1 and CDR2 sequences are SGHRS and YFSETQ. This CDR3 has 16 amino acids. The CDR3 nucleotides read TGCGCCAGCAGCTTGGCGGAGGTGGGTTTGAGCTATGGCTACACCTTC. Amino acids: CASSLAEVGLSYGYTF. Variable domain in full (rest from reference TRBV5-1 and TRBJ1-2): KAGVTQTPRYLIKTRGQQVTLSCSPISGHRSVSWYQQTPGQGLQFLFEYFSETQRNKGNFPGRFSGRQFSNSRSEMNVSTLELGDSALYLCASSLAEVGLSYGYTFGSGTRLTVV.

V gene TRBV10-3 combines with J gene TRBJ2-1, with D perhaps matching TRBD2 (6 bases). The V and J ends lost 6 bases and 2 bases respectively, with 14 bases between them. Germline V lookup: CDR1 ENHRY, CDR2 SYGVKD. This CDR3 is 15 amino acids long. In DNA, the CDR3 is TGTGCCATCAGCCCTACTCGCGGGACCTACAATGAGCAGTTCTTC. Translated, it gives CAISPTRGTYNEQFF.

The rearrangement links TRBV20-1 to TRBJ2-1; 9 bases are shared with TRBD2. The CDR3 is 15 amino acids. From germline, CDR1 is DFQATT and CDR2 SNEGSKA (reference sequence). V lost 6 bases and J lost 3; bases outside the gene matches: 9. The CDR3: CSAGGASGIYNEQFF. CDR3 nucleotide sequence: TGCAGTGCCGGCGGGGCTAGCGGGATCTACAATGAGCAGTTCTTC.

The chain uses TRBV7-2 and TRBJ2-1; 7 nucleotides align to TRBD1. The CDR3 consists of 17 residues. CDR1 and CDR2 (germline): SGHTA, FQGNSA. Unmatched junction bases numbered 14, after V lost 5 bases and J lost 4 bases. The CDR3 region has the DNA TGTGCCAGCAGCACCTACCCGGGACAGTCTTATTACAATGAGCAGTTCTTC. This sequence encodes CASSTYPGQSYYNEQFF.

The CDR3 spells CASSSTGSGNTIYF. The CDR3, as DNA: TGCGCCAGCAGCTCGACCGGTTCTGGAAACACCATATATTTT. This chain connects TRBV5-1 to TRBJ1-3; the D is unclear. This CDR3 comprises 14 residues. Trimming took off 3 bases at V and 1 base at J, with 8 bases between the two ends. Germline V gives CDR1 SGHRS, CDR2 YFSETQ.

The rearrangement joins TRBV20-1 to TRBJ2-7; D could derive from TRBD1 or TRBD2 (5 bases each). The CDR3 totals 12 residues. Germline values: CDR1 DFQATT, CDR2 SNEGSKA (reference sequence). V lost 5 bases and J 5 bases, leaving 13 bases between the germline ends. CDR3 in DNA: TGCAGTGCTGTGATGGGGGTCAACGAGCAGTACTTC. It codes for CSAVMGVNEQYF.